This T cell receptor (beta chain) was found in a study of cytomegalovirus exposure and HLA in healthy donors. Whole-study findings and limits: When analyzed later, a missense DCLRE1C variant was found to be linked to TCR beta V- and J-gene trimming.

Details on this clone: Its antigen is not known.

PCR was performed using 60 Vbeta and 13 Jbeta primers. Assay: immunoSEQ multiplex PCR; the TCRdb copy retains only in-frame clones and omits some. The sample has about 180,000 clones, over 70% seen once; the top ten hold 6.5% to 8.5%. Trimming took 2 bases from V and 3 from J; bases not matched to a gene: 3. The CDR3 loop spans 14 amino acids. The germline CDR1 and CDR2 sequences are MNHEY and SVGAGI. Source material: PBMCs. This TCR derives from a man aged 25-40 years in good health and CMV-seropositive. The chain has TRBV6-5 and TRBJ2-7; 8 bases are shared with TRBD2. CDR3 sequence: CASSYRGGLYEQYF. The CDR3 DNA sequence: TGTGCCAGCAGTTACCGGGGGGGCCTCTACGAGCAGTACTTC.